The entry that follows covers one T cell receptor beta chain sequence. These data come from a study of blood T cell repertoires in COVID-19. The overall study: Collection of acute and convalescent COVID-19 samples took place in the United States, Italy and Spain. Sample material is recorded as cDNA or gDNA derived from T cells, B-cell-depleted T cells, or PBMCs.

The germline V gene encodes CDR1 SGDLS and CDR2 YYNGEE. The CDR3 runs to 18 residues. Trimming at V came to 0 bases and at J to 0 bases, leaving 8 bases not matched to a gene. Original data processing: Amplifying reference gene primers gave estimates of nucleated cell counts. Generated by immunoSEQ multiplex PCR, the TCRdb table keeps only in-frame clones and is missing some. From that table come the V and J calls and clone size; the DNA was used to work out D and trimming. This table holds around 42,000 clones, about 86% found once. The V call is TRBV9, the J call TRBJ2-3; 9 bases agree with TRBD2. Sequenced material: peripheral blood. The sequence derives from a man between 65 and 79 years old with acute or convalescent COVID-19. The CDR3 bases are TGTGCCAGCAGCGTAGGGGGTAGCGGGGGACCTAGCACAGATACGCAGTATTTT. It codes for CASSVGGSGGPSTDTQYF.